This entry lists 5 T cell receptor beta chains sequenced from one sample in a study of T cell repertoires in cytomegalovirus infection. TCRdb re-analysed the reads in MiXCR, keeping a single row per CDR3 protein. The sample has roughly 500,000 distinct CDR3 sequences; 33% are singletons. These receptors lack a known antigen. The material sequenced was cultured PBMCs, taken from culture after CMV antigen stimulation. The receptors shown here come from a human donor in good health (CMV status not recorded). Some clones in this sample may be carry-over from other donors' samples.

V is TRBV7-9 and J is TRBJ1-5; possibly TRBD1 for D (5 bases). There are 15 residues in the CDR3. The germline gives CDR1 SEHNR, CDR2 FQNEAQ (reference sequence). Deletions cut 2 bases from V and 6 bases from J, with 14 bases between. The CDR3 nucleotides read TGTGCCAGCAGCTTATCCTCTCCCGGGGGTCAGCCCCAGCATTTT. Translation gives CASSLSSPGGQPQHF.

This clonotype was counted between two and nine times. This sequence joins TRBV7-9 and TRBJ1-2; 8 bases agree with TRBD1. Germline V gene lookup returns CDR1 SEHNR and CDR2 FQNEAQ (reference sequence). V lost 4 bases and J lost 4; bases outside the gene matches: 8. CDR3 length: 15 amino acids. CDR3 protein: CASSSSGTGSYGYTF. CDR3 nucleotides: TGTGCCAGCAGCTCCTCGGGGACAGGAAGCTATGGCTACACCTTC.

This chain links TRBV7-9 with TRBJ2-7; TRBD2 matches 8 bases. Germline trimming cut 5 bases from V and 2 bases from J; bases unmatched to any gene: 2. The CDR3 runs 13 residues. Germline loops: CDR1 SEHNR, CDR2 FQNEAQ (reference sequence). CDR3 residues: CASSPLAAYEQYF. The CDR3 DNA reads TGTGCCAGCAGCCCACTAGCGGCCTACGAGCAGTACTTC.

Many counts were recorded for this clonotype. J is TRBJ2-6 and V is TRBV4-3; 8 bases are a match to TRBD2. CDR1 and CDR2 (germline): LGHNA, YSLEER. The CDR3 length is 19 residues. Trimming at V came to 0 bases and at J to 2 bases, leaving 9 bases not matched to a gene. The CDR3 DNA is TGCGCCAGCAGCCAAGATGTTTGGAGCGGGAGAACTGGGGCCAACGTCCTGACTTTC. Amino acids: CASSQDVWSGRTGANVLTF.

The rearrangement links TRBV12-3 or TRBV12-4 to TRBJ1-2; D is unclear. The CDR3 totals 15 residues. V lost 3 bases to trimming and J lost 2 bases, with 13 bases between them. CDR3: CASSFAGGSNYGYTF. The CDR3 DNA sequence: TGTGCCAGCAGTTTCGCGGGAGGGTCGAACTATGGCTACACCTTC.